The 9 T cell receptor beta chains in this list originate from one sample, sequenced in a study of OX40 agonist ivuxolimab in advanced cancers. TCRdb keeps only in-frame clones here, not all; method: immunoSEQ multiplex PCR. The table includes more than 25,000 clones, 87% detected once. Sequencing used CD4+ or CD8+ T cells sorted from blood, obtained in a trial of the OX40 agonist ivuxolimab. All receptors come from an adult with an advanced solid tumor such as melanoma, head and neck, liver or kidney cancer.

The chain links TRBV19 to TRBJ2-2, with a weak D call TRBD1 (6 bases). V lost 10 bases and J 10 bases, leaving 13 bases between the germline ends. Germline CDR1 is LNHDA and CDR2 is SQIVND (reference sequence). The CDR3 has 11 residues. CDR3 residues: CATERGKELFF. In nucleotides, the CDR3 is TGTGCCACCGAGAGGGGGAAGGAGCTGTTTTTT.

CDR3 sequence (DNA): TGTGCCAGCAGGGCGGAGACCCAGTACTTC. Protein sequence: CASRAETQYF. The genes are TRBV7-9 and TRBJ2-5; no definite D call. Trimming stripped 6 bases from V and 5 bases from J, with 4 bases between. The germline CDR1 and CDR2 sequences are SEHNR and FQNEAQ (reference sequence). The CDR3 is 10 amino acids.

This chain joins TRBV5-1 and TRBJ1-1; 7 nucleotides agree with TRBD1. The CDR3 runs 16 residues. The germline V gene has CDR1 SGHRS and CDR2 YFSETQ. The trim removed 2 bases at V and 2 bases at J, leaving 9 bases unmatched. CDR3 protein: CASSFRDRDYNTEAFF. CDR3 coding DNA: TGCGCCAGCAGCTTTCGAGACAGGGACTACAACACTGAAGCTTTCTTT. Looking up the rest from reference TRBV5-1 and TRBJ1-1 gives the full variable domain: KAGVTQTPRYLIKTRGQQVTLSCSPISGHRSVSWYQQTPGQGLQFLFEYFSETQRNKGNFPGRFSGRQFSNSRSEMNVSTLELGDSALYLCASSFRDRDYNTEAFFGQGTRLTVV.

The chain carries TRBV7-3 and TRBJ2-2; 7 nucleotides match TRBD1. Germline CDR1 and CDR2: SGHTA and FQGTGA. This CDR3 spans 18 amino acids. J gave up 6 bases and V 5 bases, and 18 bases lay outside the gene matches. The CDR3 DNA reads TGTGCCAGCAGCGTAGATACCCGGACAGGCTCGAGAGCCGGGGAGCTGTTTTTT. Protein product: CASSVDTRTGSRAGELFF.

The chain carries TRBV5-6 and TRBJ2-5, with TRBD1 identical over 7 bases. V shed 4 bases, J shed 9 bases, and the junction held 6 bases outside the gene matches. Germline assignment: CDR1 SGHDT and CDR2 YYEEEE. This CDR3 comprises 12 residues. The CDR3 DNA is TGTGCCAGCAGCAGCAAGACAGGGCCCCAGTACTTC. It translates to CASSSKTGPQYF.

The chain joins TRBV27 to TRBJ1-3; D is undetermined. Trimming took off 7 bases at V and 2 bases at J, with 12 bases between the two ends. The germline gives CDR1 MNHEY, CDR2 SMNVEV (reference sequence). The CDR3 length is 14 residues. This CDR3 is CASTWGGPGNTIYF. The CDR3, as DNA: TGTGCCAGCACCTGGGGTGGCCCTGGAAACACCATATATTTT.

This chain links TRBV6-5 with TRBJ2-7; D uncertain. This CDR3 is built from 13 residues. CDR1 and CDR2 (germline): MNHEY, SVGAGI. V was clipped by 0 bases and J by 2 bases, with 5 bases between them. The CDR3 DNA reads as TGTGCCAGCAGTTACTCTTCAGCCTACGAGCAGTACTTC. It codes for CASSYSSAYEQYF.

The chain carries TRBV5-4 and TRBJ2-7; TRBD2 might be the D (5 bases). Per germline, CDR1 SGHNT and CDR2 YYREEE (reference sequence). The CDR3 sequence is 14 residues long. V was shortened by 0 bases and J by 0 bases, with 7 bases between the two germline ends. CDR3 sequence (DNA): TGTGCCAGCAGCTTGGGGGGAGTCTCCTACGAGCAGTACTTC. Its translation is CASSLGGVSYEQYF.

The chain carries TRBV13 and TRBJ2-5, with 7 bases aligning to TRBD1. The CDR3 is 16 residues long. In germline, CDR1 is PRHDT, CDR2 FYEKMQ (reference sequence). After removal of 5 bases from V and 0 bases from J, the junction contained 9 bases not matched to a gene. The CDR3 loop is CASSLRTGGDQETQYF. CDR3 nucleotides: TGTGCCAGCAGCCTAAGGACAGGCGGTGACCAAGAGACCCAGTACTTC.